One T cell receptor (beta chain) is described in this entry. This entry is derived from a study of OX40 agonist ivuxolimab in advanced cancers. Germline V gives CDR1 MNHEY, CDR2 SVGAGI. V lost 6 bases to trimming and J lost 6 bases, with 16 bases between them. The CDR3 is made up of 14 amino acids. The repertoire was sequenced with immunoSEQ multiplex PCR; TCRdb's copy has only in-frame clones and lacks some. The sample includes around 40,000 clones, 92% seen only once; the top ten take roughly 9%. The receptor comes from an adult with an advanced solid tumor such as melanoma, head and neck, liver or kidney cancer. The genes are TRBV6-5 and TRBJ2-3, with D uncertain. Sequences were derived from CD4+ or CD8+ T cells sorted from blood, sampled in a trial of the OX40 agonist ivuxolimab. CDR3: CASSPLVAVDTQYF. The CDR3 DNA follows: TGTGCCAGCAGCCCCCTCGTGGCGGTGGATACGCAGTATTTT.